What follows are 9 T cell receptor beta chains derived from one specimen sequenced in a study of cytomegalovirus exposure and HLA in healthy donors. PCR employed 60 Vbeta and 13 Jbeta primers. Generated by immunoSEQ multiplex PCR, the TCRdb table keeps only in-frame clones and is missing some. The sample lists approximately 65,000 clones, 65% to 80% occurring once. Sequencing used PBMCs. The receptors stem from a man aged 35 to 55 in good health and CMV-seropositive.

The chain carries TRBV19 and TRBJ2-2; 7 positions match TRBD2. This CDR3 is 14 amino acids long. Germline V gene data show CDR1 as LNHDA and CDR2 as SQIVND (reference sequence). J lost 7 bases, V lost 3 bases, and 5 bases had no gene match. CDR3 DNA sequence: TGTGCCAGTAGTATTGGGAGGGGTATCGGGGAGCTGTTTTTT. This sequence encodes CASSIGRGIGELFF.

The J gene is TRBJ2-5, the V gene TRBV18, with D possibly matching TRBD1 (6 bases). With 6 bases removed from V and 4 bases from J, the gap between germline ends came to 12 bases. The CDR3 has 13 residues. Germline V gene lookup returns CDR1 KGHSH and CDR2 LQKENI. The CDR3 DNA reads as TGTGCCAGCTCCTCGCGCAGGGGAGAGACCCAGTACTTC. Amino acids: CASSSRRGETQYF.

The count of this clone is one. The chain uses TRBV7-6 and TRBJ2-2, with D perhaps TRBD1 (6 bases). The CDR3 spans 14 residues. The germline gives CDR1 SGHVS, CDR2 FNYEAQ. V lost 5 bases to trimming and J lost 3 bases, with 10 bases between them. CDR3 sequence: CASSAYRDTGELFF. CDR3 nucleotides: TGTGCCAGCAGCGCTTACAGGGACACCGGGGAGCTGTTTTTT.

This clone has only a few counts. The V call is TRBV6-5, the J call TRBJ2-1; the match to TRBD2 covers 7 bases. The V gene end was trimmed by 6 bases and the J gene end by 8 bases; junction bases not matched to a gene: 7. This CDR3 region has 13 residues. Looked up from germline, CDR1 is MNHEY and CDR2 is SVGAGI. CDR3 nucleotides: TGTGCCAGCAGGCGGACTAGTTCCGATGAGCAGTTCTTC. Protein sequence: CASRRTSSDEQFF.

This clone was detected once. The chain combines TRBV2 with TRBJ2-1; D might be TRBD1 (5 bases). The length of the CDR3 is 14 residues. V lost 3 bases, J lost 6 bases, and 12 bases lay in between. Germline V gene lookup returns CDR1 SNHLY and CDR2 FYNNEI. The CDR3 DNA sequence: TGTGCCAGCAGTGAGGTGGGGCAGCTCAATGAGCAGTTCTTC. This sequence encodes CASSEVGQLNEQFF.

This clone was picked up one time. The chain has TRBV6-1 and TRBJ2-7; TRBD1 matches at 9 bases. This CDR3 has 15 amino acids. The germline CDR1 and CDR2 sequences are MNHNS and SASEGT. Trimming at V came to 4 bases and at J to 1 base, leaving 5 bases not matched to a gene. DNA for the CDR3: TGTGCCAGCAGTGCCGGGACAGGGTGGTCCTACGAGCAGTACTTC. This sequence encodes CASSAGTGWSYEQYF.

This clone was recorded once. The CDR3 spells CASSSAGGFGYTF. The CDR3 DNA sequence: TGTGCCAGCAGTTCTGCAGGGGGCTTTGGCTACACCTTC. The chain couples TRBV27 to TRBJ1-2, with 8 bases fitting TRBD1. CDR1 and CDR2 (germline): MNHEY, SMNVEV (reference sequence). The CDR3 is 13 amino acids. The V segment lost 4 bases and the J segment 7 bases; nucleotides outside the gene matches: 5.

The rearrangement links TRBV18 to TRBJ2-7, with a possible D match to TRBD2 (6 bases). Trimming cost V 0 bases and J 3 bases, with 9 bases left between them. Germline loops: CDR1 KGHSH, CDR2 LQKENI. This CDR3 comprises 14 residues. CDR3 region: CASSPPGLNYEQYF. The CDR3 bases are TGTGCCAGCTCACCACCGGGACTGAACTACGAGCAGTACTTC.

The V and J genes are TRBV11-3 and TRBJ2-2; D is possibly TRBD2 (5 bases). The V gene lost 2 bases and the J gene lost 5 bases, with 12 bases spanning the gap. Germline CDR1 reads SGHNT; CDR2 reads YENEEA. This CDR3 region has 15 residues. CDR3 bases: TGTGCCAGCAGCTTACTTGACTCGGGGACCGGGGAGCTGTTTTTT. It specifies CASSLLDSGTGELFF.